Sequencing of this T cell receptor (beta chain) was carried out in a study of T-cell reconstitution after alpha-beta-depleted transplantation in children. Notes on the study in general: Approximately two months post-transplant, alpha-beta T cells reportedly originated from several hundred expanded graft clones. Several patients had high TCRbeta diversity at day 60; it came from surviving recipient T cells and thymic progenitors.

A word on this clonotype: As yet, its antigen is unknown.

The V gene end was trimmed by 4 bases and the J gene end by 6 bases; junction bases not matched to a gene: 9. CDR1 is SGHRS, CDR2 YFSETQ, per germline. CDR3 size: 14 residues. During its preparation, the TCRbeta library received unique molecular identifiers. TCRdb reprocessed the PCR reads via MiXCR and lists one record per CDR3 protein. This table holds some 140,000 distinct CDR3 sequences, roughly 10% found once. The genes are TRBV5-1 and TRBJ2-7, with TRBD1 matching 8 bases. The receptor comes from a girl less than two years old who had a stem cell transplant for combined immunodeficiency, so the T cells may come from the graft donor. The starting material was PBMCs, mostly from graft donor cells, obtained 180 days after TCRalphabeta/CD19-depleted stem cell transplant. The DNA for the CDR3 is TGCGCCAGCAGCGCGGACAGGGTAGAGGGCGAGCAGTACTTC. Its translation is CASSADRVEGEQYF.